The present entry profiles one T cell receptor beta chain with its context. The antigen this receptor binds is unknown. No much larger clone is present one base from it, and per-base qualities are unavailable. This entry comes from a study of control samples from healthy donors and cancer patients (dated by TCRdb to about 2020). Taken from cysteine to phenylalanine, the CDR3 has 14 residues. Only CDR3 DNA is held: 42 bases, read in frame from base 1. From a lookup of the germline V gene (reference sequence), CDR1 and CDR2 are SEHNR and FQNEAQ. V and J are truncated by 5 bases and 4 bases respectively, leaving an intervening sequence of 14 bases. The library was made by the immunoSEQ multiplex PCR assay. Entries here come from immuneACCESS through TCRdb and include only in-frame sequences with V and J called. Some clones fail to appear in such tables; in the studies checked, an unresolved V gene covers under half of the shortfall, and the cause of the remainder is unknown. For this sample the table gives about 130,000 clones, of which 90% to 95% were detected only once. More than 13% of the sample lies in the top ten.

The sample comprised PBMCs. This chain joins TRBV7-9 to TRBJ1-1; the D segment could be TRBD1, given 5 matching bases. The TCR comes from a man aged 60 to 75 with colorectal cancer. The CDR3: CASSLTGRSTEAFF. In nucleotides, the sequence is TGTGCCAGCAGCCTCACGGGGCGGTCCACTGAAGCTTTCTTT.